This entry lists 3 T cell receptor beta chains sequenced from one sample in a study of spatial heterogeneity in lung cancer. TCRdb itself ran the 5' RACE reads through MiXCR, one entry per CDR3 protein. The data contain about 38,000 distinct CDR3 sequences, roughly 8% of them singletons. Time point given: sample taken at primary tumor resection. Unsorted whole RNA samples from tumor, nontumor lung or frozen PBMC were sequenced. The specimen was PBMCs, collected at surgery. The receptors derive from a male donor with early-stage non-small cell lung cancer.

The V call is TRBV7-2, the J call TRBJ2-7, with 10 bases that match TRBD2. CDR1 is SGHTA and CDR2 is FQGNSA in the germline V gene. CDR3 length: 14 residues. Germline trimming cut 0 bases from V and 6 bases from J; bases unmatched to any gene: 2. CDR3 sequence (DNA): TGTGCCAGCAGCTTAGCGGCTAGCGGGGGCGAGCAGTACTTC. Its protein is CASSLAASGGEQYF.

The CDR3 sequence is CSAPRQGALNTEAFF. The CDR3 coding sequence is TGCAGTGCTCCTCGACAGGGGGCGTTGAACACTGAAGCTTTCTTT. The genes are TRBV20-1 and TRBJ1-1, with 10 bases that match TRBD1. With 5 bases clipped from V and 0 bases from J, the junction kept 6 bases outside the gene matches. The CDR3 runs 15 residues. CDR1 and CDR2 (germline): DFQATT, SNEGSKA (reference sequence).

Ten or more counts support this clonotype. This chain uses TRBV5-1 with TRBJ2-7; possibly TRBD2 for D (6 bases). Germline CDR1 SGHRS, CDR2 YFSETQ. V was shortened by 7 bases and J by 0 bases, with 14 bases between the two germline ends. CDR3 length: 14 amino acids. The CDR3: CASFRGDSSYEQYF. The DNA of the CDR3 is TGCGCCAGCTTCCGCGGGGATAGCTCCTACGAGCAGTACTTC.